The entry below describes one T cell receptor beta chain. Germline V gives CDR1 LGHNA, CDR2 YNFKEQ. The CDR3 length is 15 residues. The ends lost 1 base at V and 9 bases at J; junction bases unmatched: 12. TCR beta libraries were built from RNA through three nested multiplex PCR rounds using modified ARM-PCR. Input was approximately 0.5 ug total RNA, reverse-transcribed with a C-beta primer. MiXCR, run by TCRdb on the multiplex PCR reads, gives a single entry per CDR3 protein. The data contain more than 10,000 distinct CDR3 sequences, around 71% of them singletons. The sample is drawn from a study of tumor-infiltrating lymphocytes in glioblastoma multiforme.

This TCR was recovered from a male donor with glioblastoma. Sample: brain tumor tissue. V gene TRBV4-2 combines with J gene TRBJ2-7, with 7 bases fitting TRBD2. The CDR3 protein is CASSQGVGGIEGQYF. In DNA, the CDR3 is TGTGCCAGCAGCCAAGGAGTGGGGGGGATCGAAGGGCAGTACTTC.